This T cell receptor (beta chain) was captured by sequencing in a study of blood T cell repertoires in COVID-19. The wider study: In each case, the material was cDNA or gDNA derived from T cells, B-cell-depleted T cells, or PBMCs.

The repertoire was sequenced with immunoSEQ multiplex PCR; TCRdb's copy has only in-frame clones and lacks some. Here the sample spans about 260,000 clones, 88% being singletons. CDR3 length: 14 amino acids. With V trimmed by 6 bases and J by 3 bases, 7 bases remained unmatched. Per germline, CDR1 MNHEY and CDR2 SVGAGI. Clinical histories supplied by participants themselves formed the basis of cohort assignment. A PCR-confirmed or clinician-diagnosed COVID-19 case had contacted exposed participants within 2 weeks of entry. The rearrangement joins TRBV6-5 to TRBJ2-7; TRBD2 matches at 8 bases. The specimen sequenced was PBMCs or T cells enriched from blood (not recorded which). The TCR comes from a woman in her forties who had been exposed to COVID-19. The CDR3 region has the DNA TGTGCCAGCAGCCACCGGGGGGGGATCTACGAGCAGTACGTC. Encoded protein: CASSHRGGIYEQYV.